Detailed here is one TCR beta chain. Its recognized antigen is unknown. The sample holds no much larger clone one base away, and base qualities are not on file. The data are from a study of glioma-infiltrating T cells after dendritic cell vaccination (dated by TCRdb to 2016 to 2017). For the study in its entirety: A cohort of 15 or so glioblastoma patients from Phase I and II dendritic cell vaccination trials was included, of whom 9 were newly diagnosed and 6 had recurrent disease. Between the early 2000s and the early 2010s, patients were given autologous tumor lysate-pulsed dendritic cell vaccination. To make the vaccine, monocyte-derived dendritic cells were cultured for 6 to 7 days with IL-4 and GM-CSF and then pulsed overnight with autologous tumor lysate. Each patient got three intradermal injections of the dendritic cell vaccine, spaced at biweekly intervals, in the arm below the axilla. Survival after dendritic cell vaccination was correlated with TCR sequencing metrics, including TIL content and tumor-blood repertoire overlap. In glioblastoma patients vaccinated with dendritic cells, deep sequencing of TCR beta CDR3 regions served to measure tumor-infiltrating lymphocyte content and to compare repertoires between tumor and blood.

The immunoSEQ assay amplified TCRB CDR3 regions from roughly 2 micrograms of genomic DNA, or from all available DNA when less than that amount was available. The multiplex PCR relied on 60 forward primers for TCR V beta segments and 13 reverse primers for J beta segments. To estimate the number of reads per starting template, synthetic control templates were added to each sample at limiting dilution. The Illumina HiSeq System generated 87 bp sequencing reads. For the original study's pipeline: PCR and sequencing errors were removed by a nearest neighbor algorithm that merged closely related sequences. TCR overlap was defined as the percentage of unique tumor TCR beta sequences that were also present in the same patient's peripheral blood. TCRdb retrieved this table from immuneACCESS and kept in-frame rearrangements only. Not all clones are present; in checked studies, unresolved V genes account for under half, and no reason is known for the remainder. The V and J calls and clone size come from that table; D and trimming were worked out from the DNA. This sample is represented by tens of thousands of clones; 87% of them were singletons. The ten top clones hold about 2.3% of the sample.

Results the study describes overall, beyond this receptor: TCR clonality showed no direct relationship with survival, which suggests that a diverse polyclonal response may be important. After dendritic cell vaccination, a higher estimated pretreatment TIL content predicted longer time to progression and overall survival. The cohort was small and heterogeneous, few patients had complete blood and tumor sets, and even fewer had initial-recurrent tumor pairs. The three-group TCR overlap response model was characterized as speculative, and prospective validation of the model was stated to be required.

This sample's time point label indicates: after dendritic cell vaccination, including at tumor progression/relapse. Patients were selected for having adequate residual fresh-frozen tumor tissue and more than two years of available survival data. An isocitrate dehydrogenase mutation was not carried by any of the glioblastoma patients, although molecular status was otherwise variable. PBMC collection took place before vaccination, two weeks after the third vaccination, and at tumor progression if progression occurred. The Qiagen DNeasy Blood extraction Kit was used to extract genomic DNA. This specimen consisted of blood, obtained after dendritic cell vaccination. The source is a human donor with glioblastoma.

The DNA reads as follows: TGTGCCAGCAGCCCCATGGCAGGGGTTGGCTACACCTTC. It is translated as CASSPMAGVGYTF. The chain is assembled from TRBV9 and TRBJ1-2; D gene: possibly TRBD1, on 6 matching bases. Counted from cysteine to phenylalanine, this CDR3 has 13 amino acids. The read is trimmed to its CDR3 DNA, 39 bases read in frame from base 1. The germline V gene sets CDR1 to SGDLS and CDR2 to YYNGEE. V drops 4 bases and J drops 7 bases, leaving 14 bases in between.